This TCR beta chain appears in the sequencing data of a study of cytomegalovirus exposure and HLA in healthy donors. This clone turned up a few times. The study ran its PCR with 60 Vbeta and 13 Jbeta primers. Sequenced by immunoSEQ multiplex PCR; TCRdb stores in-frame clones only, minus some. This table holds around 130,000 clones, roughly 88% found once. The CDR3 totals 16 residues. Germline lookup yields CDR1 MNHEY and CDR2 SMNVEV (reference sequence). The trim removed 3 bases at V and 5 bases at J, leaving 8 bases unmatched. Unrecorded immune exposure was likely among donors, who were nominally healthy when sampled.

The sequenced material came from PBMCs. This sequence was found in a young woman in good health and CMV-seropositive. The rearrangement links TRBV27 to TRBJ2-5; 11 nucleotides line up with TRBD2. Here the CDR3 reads CASSLVSGGAGETQYF. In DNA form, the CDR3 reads TGTGCCAGCAGTTTGGTTAGCGGGGGGGCCGGGGAGACCCAGTACTTC.